These 3 T cell receptor beta chains originate from one sample sequenced in a study of CD8+ T cells in alopecia areata. Documented treatment: oral pan-JAK inhibitor, 5-10 mg twice daily. Extraction of RNA preceded its reverse transcription into cDNA, which served as the sequencing template. The method was immunoSEQ multiplex PCR; TCRdb's version includes in-frame clones alone and lacks a portion of them. The table lists approximately 190,000 clones, roughly 60% of them singletons. The sample consisted of CD4+ T cells sorted from blood, taken at week 24, from a patient treated with tofacitinib. The receptors were sampled from a human donor with alopecia areata.

This clone was observed a single time. This chain uses TRBV7-9 with TRBJ2-7; no reliable D call. The CDR3 covers 14 residues. Trimming cost V 3 bases and J 7 bases, with 16 bases left between them. Germline assignment: CDR1 SEHNR and CDR2 FQNEAQ (reference sequence). CDR3: CASSLTDPDGEQYF. Here the CDR3 DNA reads TGTGCCAGCAGCTTGACTGACCCCGATGGGGAGCAGTACTTC.

The sample holds a few counts of this clone. At the DNA level, this CDR3 is encoded by other sequences in the same sample as well. The chain combines TRBV30 with TRBJ1-1; a weak D match, TRBD1 (5 bases). Per the germline V gene, CDR1 is GTSNPN and CDR2 is SVGIG (reference sequence). This CDR3 has 13 residues. Trimming cost V 0 bases and J 3 bases, with 8 bases left between them. The CDR3 DNA sequence: TGTGCCTGGAGTGTAATGGGGGACACTGAAGCTTTCTTT. Amino acid sequence: CAWSVMGDTEAFF.

The chain links TRBV9 to TRBJ2-3; D may be TRBD1 (6 bases). The V end lost 6 bases, the J end lost 6 bases, and 11 bases lay between the germline ends. Germline V gives CDR1 SGDLS, CDR2 YYNGEE. This CDR3 has 12 amino acids. This CDR3 is CASTRTDDTQYF. The CDR3 region has the DNA TGTGCCAGCACCCGGACAGATGATACGCAGTATTTT. The variable domain in full, completed from reference TRBV9 and TRBJ2-3, reads DSGVTQTPKHLITATGQRVTLRCSPRSGDLSVYWYQQSLDQGLQFLIQYYNGEERAKGNILERFSAQQFPDLHSELNLSSLELGDSALYFCASTRTDDTQYFGPGTRLTVL.